The 31 T cell receptor beta chains in this list originate from one sample, sequenced in a study of human T cells and chemical hapten exposure. TCRdb itself ran the RACE reads through MiXCR, one entry per CDR3 protein. The sample records fewer than 50,000 distinct CDR3 sequences, 4% being singletons. This sample's time point: patch test 1, 2 weeks after DPC sensitization. Sample treatment: therapeutic diphenylcyclopropenone sensitization with weekly scalp DPC. Total RNA was extracted from unfractionated whole blood. The material was whole blood, obtained in connection with sensitization to the hapten diphenylcyclopropenone (DPC). These receptors all stem from a man between 45 and 60 years old with alopecia areata. Some clones in this sample may be carry-over from other donors' samples.

This clonotype occurred many times. V is TRBV5-5 and J is TRBJ2-3, with 11 positions matching TRBD2. Germline V gene sequence: CDR1 SGHKS, CDR2 YYEKEE (reference sequence). V was clipped by 1 base and J by 6 bases; unmatched bases: 10. The CDR3 is 17 residues long. In nucleotides, the CDR3 is TGTGCCAGCAGCTTGCTTCATAGCGGGAGGGCCGCGGATACGCAGTATTTT. This gives the protein CASSLLHSGRAADTQYF. Full variable domain (missing parts from reference TRBV5-5 and TRBJ2-3): DAGVTQSPTHLIKTRGQQVTLRCSPISGHKSVSWYQQVLGQGPQFIFQYYEKEERGRGNFPDRFSARQFPNYSSELNVNALLLGDSALYLCASSLLHSGRAADTQYFGPGTRLTVL.

This clonotype was counted many times. J is TRBJ2-3 and V is TRBV5-1; TRBD2 aligns across 10 bases. Per the germline V gene, CDR1 is SGHRS and CDR2 is YFSETQ. The V segment lost 1 base and the J segment 2 bases; nucleotides outside the gene matches: 4. This CDR3 region has 16 residues. This CDR3 is CASSLTSGTLTDTQYF. CDR3 nucleotide sequence: TGCGCCAGCAGCTTGACTAGCGGGACCCTCACAGATACGCAGTATTTT.

This clonotype was observed many times. The V call is TRBV20-1, the J call TRBJ1-3; D unclear. The germline V gene has CDR1 DFQATT and CDR2 SNEGSKA (reference sequence). There are 15 residues in the CDR3. Trimming took 0 bases from V and 2 from J, leaving 11 bases between them. DNA of the CDR3: TGCAGTGCTAGAGATTCTGGATGGACTGGAAACACCATATATTTT. It codes for CSARDSGWTGNTIYF.

V is TRBV7-2 and J is TRBJ1-3, with D uncertain. The CDR3 is made up of 14 amino acids. The germline V gene has CDR1 SGHTA and CDR2 FQGNSA. Trimming cost V 5 bases and J 2 bases, with 10 bases left between them. The CDR3 loop reads CASSPGPPGNTIYF. DNA for the CDR3: TGTGCCAGCAGCCCGGGCCCGCCTGGAAACACCATATATTTT.

This clonotype was seen at least ten times. The V gene is TRBV29-1, the J gene TRBJ2-4; D is uncertain. CDR3 size: 12 residues. Germline V gives CDR1 SQVTM, CDR2 ANQGSEA. The V end was cut by 5 bases, the J end by 0 bases, with 5 bases between. The CDR3 DNA is TGCAGCGTTAGACTAGCCAAAAACATTCAGTACTTC. As protein: CSVRLAKNIQYF. Full variable domain (missing parts from reference TRBV29-1 and TRBJ2-4): SAVISQKPSRDICQRGTSLTIQCQVDSQVTMMFWYRQQPGQSLTLIATANQGSEATYESGFVIDKFPISRPNLTFSTLTVSNMSPEDSSIYLCSVRLAKNIQYFGAGTRLSVL.

This clonotype has only a few counts. The chain couples TRBV5-1 to TRBJ2-5, with D possibly called TRBD1 or TRBD2 (5 bases each). Germline V gives CDR1 SGHRS, CDR2 YFSETQ. Between the trimmed V and J ends, which lost 4 bases and 1 base, there was a span of 11 bases. This CDR3 region has 14 residues. The CDR3, as DNA: TGCGCCAGCAGCCCAGGGAGCGGCCAAGAGACCCAGTACTTC. Its translation: CASSPGSGQETQYF.

V is TRBV29-1 and J is TRBJ2-7; 9 positions match TRBD1. This CDR3 comprises 12 residues. Losses at the gene ends were 7 bases for V and 3 bases for J; bases not matched to a gene: 4. Germline assignment: CDR1 SQVTM and CDR2 ANQGSEA. CDR3 DNA: TGCAGCGCGGGACAGGGCCTCTACGAGCAGTACTTC. Protein: CSAGQGLYEQYF.

This clonotype was detected many times. V is TRBV7-2 and J is TRBJ2-1; 9 nucleotides agree with TRBD1. This CDR3 is built from 15 residues. With V trimmed by 4 bases and J by 6 bases, 7 bases remained unmatched. Per the germline V gene, CDR1 is SGHTA and CDR2 is FQGNSA. The CDR3 sequence: CASSSNAGQGNEQFF. In DNA, the CDR3 is TGTGCCAGCAGCTCCAATGCGGGACAGGGCAATGAGCAGTTCTTC. The full variable domain, rest sourced from reference TRBV7-2 and TRBJ2-1, is GAGVSQSPSNKVTEKGKDVELRCDPISGHTALYWYRQSLGQGLEFLIYFQGNSAPDKSGLPSDRFSAERTGGSVSTLTIQRTQQEDSAVYLCASSSNAGQGNEQFFGPGTRLTVL.

This clonotype was observed at least ten times. The gene calls are TRBV2 and TRBJ2-3, with D perhaps matching TRBD1 (6 bases). The V end lost 7 bases, the J end lost 0 bases, and 11 bases lay between the germline ends. Germline CDR1 reads SNHLY; CDR2 reads FYNNEI. The CDR3 length is 14 residues. The CDR3 is CASKAGASTDTQYF. The CDR3 coding sequence is TGTGCCAGCAAAGCAGGGGCTAGCACAGATACGCAGTATTTT.

There are many counts of this clonotype. The chain combines TRBV28 with TRBJ2-2; 9 bases agree with TRBD1. Trimming took 8 bases from V and 0 from J; bases not matched to a gene: 10. The CDR3 contains 17 residues. CDR1 is MDHEN and CDR2 is SYDVKM in the germline V gene. This chain's CDR3 is CASRTGGYISNTGELFF. In DNA form, the CDR3 reads TGTGCCAGCCGAACAGGGGGCTATATTTCGAACACCGGGGAGCTGTTTTTT.

At least ten counts were recorded for this clonotype. This chain uses TRBV28 with TRBJ2-6, with TRBD2 matching over 10 bases. V gave up 7 bases and J gave up 0 bases; unmatched junction bases: 6. Per germline, CDR1 MDHEN and CDR2 SYDVKM. The CDR3 has 17 amino acids. CDR3 sequence: CASTSLAGVSGANVLTF. For the CDR3, the DNA is TGTGCCAGCACCTCCCTAGCGGGAGTCTCTGGGGCCAACGTCCTGACTTTC.

This clonotype was counted at least ten times. The genes are TRBV12-3 or TRBV12-4 and TRBJ2-2; 8 bases line up with TRBD1. Trimming cost V 7 bases and J 7 bases; bases outside gene matches: 8. The CDR3 is 14 residues long. The CDR3 nucleotides are TGTGCCAGCACCCCAGGGGGCGAGGACGGGGAGCTGTTTTTT. Translated: CASTPGGEDGELFF.

This clonotype was recorded at least ten times. The genes are TRBV24-1 and TRBJ2-3; 7 bases line up with TRBD1. CDR3 length: 19 amino acids. Per germline, CDR1 KGHDR and CDR2 SFDVKD. The junction had 16 bases not matched to a gene; V was cut back by 3 bases and J by 2 bases. CDR3 sequence reads: CATSDAYPRQGSNTDTQYF. The CDR3 DNA is TGTGCCACCAGTGATGCTTACCCCCGACAGGGCTCTAACACAGATACGCAGTATTTT.

This clonotype was detected many times. This chain links TRBV6-2 or TRBV6-3 with TRBJ1-6; possibly TRBD1 for D (5 bases). V shed 5 bases and J shed 11 bases, with 19 bases lying between them. The V gene's germline CDR1 is MNHEY and CDR2 SVGEGT. The CDR3 has 15 residues. CDR3 amino acids: CASSPGTLALAPLHF. CDR3 in DNA: TGTGCCAGCAGTCCCGGGACCCTCGCGCTCGCACCCCTCCACTTT.

The table lists this clonotype with many counts. The V gene is TRBV2, the J gene TRBJ2-2; the D gene is possibly TRBD2 (5 bases). V was clipped by 4 bases and J by 0 bases, with 15 bases between them. CDR1 is SNHLY and CDR2 is FYNNEI in the germline V gene. The CDR3 runs to 17 residues. CDR3 region: CASSGGPEGANTGELFF. The CDR3 nucleotides are TGTGCCAGCAGTGGGGGTCCAGAGGGCGCGAACACCGGGGAGCTGTTTTTT.

This clonotype showed up many times. This rearrangement joins TRBV6-5 to TRBJ2-1; 11 bases map to TRBD2. Germline CDR1 and CDR2: MNHEY and SVGAGI. The junction had 9 bases not matched to a gene; V was cut back by 7 bases and J by 4 bases. The CDR3 is 16 amino acids. CDR3 DNA: TGTGCCAGCACCATTCTAACTAGCGGGGGATACAATGAGCAGTTCTTC. This sequence encodes CASTILTSGGYNEQFF.

This clonotype was seen many times. The V gene is TRBV3-1, the J gene TRBJ2-7; D not resolved. V was cut by 0 bases and J by 2 bases, with 8 bases left in between. The CDR3 spans 14 residues. Germline V lookup: CDR1 LGHDT, CDR2 YNNKEL (reference sequence). The CDR3 loop reads CASSQEGRPYEQYF. The CDR3 region has the DNA TGTGCCAGCAGCCAAGAGGGCCGACCCTACGAGCAGTACTTC.

The table lists this clonotype with many counts. The chain has TRBV28 and TRBJ2-3; D may correspond to TRBD1 or TRBD2 (6 bases each). Trimming removed 3 bases from V and 1 base from J, with 11 bases in between. The length of the CDR3 is 15 residues. CDR1 and CDR2 (germline): MDHEN, SYDVKM. The DNA of the CDR3 is TGTGCCAGCAGTTTTTCAGGGGAGGGCACAGATACGCAGTATTTT. Encoded protein: CASSFSGEGTDTQYF.

This clonotype has more than one count but fewer than ten. The gene calls are TRBV7-2 and TRBJ2-3, with D unclear. Per the germline V gene, CDR1 is SGHTA and CDR2 is FQGNSA. The CDR3 extends over 13 amino acids. Trimming shortened V by 5 bases and J by 6 bases, and 12 bases separated the two germline ends. The CDR3 reads CASSPNFGDTQYF. The CDR3 DNA sequence: TGTGCCAGCAGCCCTAATTTCGGGGATACGCAGTATTTT.

This chain connects TRBV11-2 to TRBJ2-2; D call uncertain. This CDR3 region has 16 residues. V lost 0 bases and J 2 bases, leaving 10 bases between the germline ends. From germline, CDR1 is SGHAT and CDR2 FQNNGV. CDR3 DNA sequence: TGTGCCAGCAGCTTAGATCGTTCCGGTAACACCGGGGAGCTGTTTTTT. Its protein is CASSLDRSGNTGELFF.

This clonotype was recorded many times. The chain has TRBV20-1 and TRBJ2-1; 9 bases line up with TRBD1. Per the germline V gene, CDR1 is DFQATT and CDR2 is SNEGSKA (reference sequence). Trimming at V came to 5 bases and at J to 7 bases, leaving 9 bases not matched to a gene. The length of the CDR3 is 14 residues. DNA of the CDR3: TGCAGTGCTCTCGGGACAGGGTTCTGGAATGAGCAGTTCTTC. This translates into CSALGTGFWNEQFF.

In this sample, this clonotype turned up many times. The CDR3 here is CATSDTRDLEQFF. The CDR3 DNA sequence: TGTGCCACCAGTGATACCCGGGACCTCGAGCAGTTCTTC. The rearrangement links TRBV24-1 to TRBJ2-1, with D perhaps given as TRBD1 or TRBD2 (5 bases each). Germline loops: CDR1 KGHDR, CDR2 SFDVKD. This CDR3 region has 13 residues. Trimming removed 3 bases from V and 10 bases from J, with 12 bases in between.

This clonotype was recorded at least ten times. This rearrangement joins TRBV6-1 to TRBJ2-7; possible D gene TRBD1, 6 bases. The CDR3 is 14 amino acids. The V gene's germline CDR1 is MNHNS and CDR2 SASEGT. Deletions cut 4 bases from V and 4 bases from J, with 14 bases between. CDR3 residues: CASSGDLRGYEQYF. CDR3 DNA: TGTGCCAGCAGTGGGGACCTCAGGGGATACGAGCAGTACTTC.

This clonotype has ten or more counts. The chain uses TRBV10-3 and TRBJ2-1; D unclear. CDR1 and CDR2 from the germline V gene are ENHRY and SYGVKD. This CDR3 is built from 14 residues. Trimming removed 3 bases at V and 3 bases at J, with 9 bases between. The CDR3 nucleotides read TGTGCCATCAGTGAACCACAGCTCTACAATGAGCAGTTCTTC. This gives the protein CAISEPQLYNEQFF.

This clonotype was counted ten times or more. The CDR3 DNA follows: TGTGCCAGCAGCGTAGGGACAGGGAGTGACACCGGGGAGCTGTTTTTT. Its translation is CASSVGTGSDTGELFF. The chain uses TRBV9 and TRBJ2-2; 8 positions agree with TRBD1. Trimming at V came to 0 bases and at J to 3 bases, leaving 4 bases not matched to a gene. The V gene's germline CDR1 is SGDLS and CDR2 YYNGEE. The CDR3 runs to 16 residues.

Judged by abundance, this clonotype is medium-sized. The genes are TRBV11-2 and TRBJ2-3; TRBD2 matches at 7 bases. V lost 4 bases, J lost 6 bases, and 10 bases stayed unmatched. The germline CDR1 and CDR2 sequences are SGHAT and FQNNGV. The CDR3 has 15 amino acids. CDR3 in DNA: TGTGCCAGCAGCTCTGGGGGGGGTCTATCGGATACGCAGTATTTT. Translated, it gives CASSSGGGLSDTQYF.

This clonotype was observed many times. This chain joins TRBV7-9 and TRBJ2-3, with D uncertain. Germline CDR1 and CDR2: SEHNR and FQNEAQ (reference sequence). V shed 1 base and J shed 5 bases, with 7 bases lying between them. CDR3 length: 13 amino acids. The CDR3 reads CASSLESRDTQYF. The CDR3 region has the DNA TGTGCCAGCAGCTTAGAGAGTCGAGATACGCAGTATTTT.

This clonotype was seen only a few times. A clone one base away is much larger, so this may be a read error. The rearrangement joins TRBV5-1 to TRBJ2-7; 8 nucleotides match TRBD2. The V and J ends lost 0 bases and 6 bases, in that order; junction bases with no gene match: 5. From germline, CDR1 is SGHRS and CDR2 YFSETQ. The CDR3 contains 14 residues. CDR3 loop: CASSLGGRCGEQYF. The DNA of the CDR3 is TGCGCCAGCAGCTTGGGCGGGAGGTGTGGCGAGCAGTACTTC.

Ten or more counts support this clonotype. The chain has TRBV20-1 and TRBJ2-2, with a possible D match to TRBD2 (6 bases). The CDR3 covers 12 residues. CDR1 and CDR2 (germline): DFQATT, SNEGSKA (reference sequence). Trimming cost V 7 bases and J 0 bases, with 6 bases left between them. CDR3 amino acids: CSGLANTGELFF. The CDR3 DNA is TGCAGTGGACTAGCGAACACCGGGGAGCTGTTTTTT.

This clonotype was observed a few times. The chain uses TRBV20-1 and TRBJ2-7; the D gene is possibly TRBD1 (6 bases). CDR1 is DFQATT and CDR2 is SNEGSKA in the germline V gene (reference sequence). V shed 8 bases and J shed 2 bases, with 16 bases lying between them. The CDR3 runs to 13 residues. CDR3 region: CSTPGQTPYEQYF. The DNA for the CDR3 is TGCAGTACCCCGGGACAAACTCCCTACGAGCAGTACTTC.

This clonotype was detected many times. This rearrangement joins TRBV2 to TRBJ1-1; tentative D call: TRBD1 (5 bases). The germline V gene encodes CDR1 SNHLY and CDR2 FYNNEI. The ends were cut back, 4 bases at V and 5 bases at J, with 14 bases in the middle. The CDR3 loop spans 14 amino acids. CDR3 region: CASSVAGGRTEAFF. The CDR3 nucleotides read TGTGCCAGCAGTGTAGCGGGGGGGAGGACTGAAGCTTTCTTT. Variable domain in full (rest from reference TRBV2 and TRBJ1-1): EPEVTQTPSHQVTQMGQEVILRCVPISNHLYFYWYRQILGQKVEFLVSFYNNEISEKSEIFDDQFSVERPDGSNFTLKIRSTKLEDSAMYFCASSVAGGRTEAFFGQGTRLTVV.